This is a list of T cell receptor beta chains from one sample in a study of blood T cell repertoires in COVID-19. The repertoire was sequenced with immunoSEQ multiplex PCR; TCRdb's copy has only in-frame clones and lacks some. The table has fewer than 350,000 clones, around 88% seen once. Sequencing input: peripheral blood. The receptors derive from a woman aged 30 to 39 who had recovered from COVID-19. CDR3s include the opening cysteine and the closing phenylalanine or tryptophan. D genes are given only for firm matches. The listing skips clone size in some rows; elsewhere it reads once, few, many or a size class.

TRBV19	14	.	TRBJ1-2	TRBD1	CASDTGGAGYGYTF	TGTGCCAGCGATACAGGGGGCGCGGGCTATGGCTACACCTTC
TRBV5-6	15	.	TRBJ2-7	.	CASSFEWGYTYEQYF	TGTGCCAGCAGCTTCGAATGGGGCTATACTTACGAGCAGTACTTC
TRBV6-6	16	.	TRBJ2-2	.	CASSYSKSAGTGELFF	TGTGCCAGCAGTTACTCGAAATCGGCGGGTACCGGGGAGCTGTTTTTT
TRBV6-5	14	.	TRBJ1-3	.	CASNRQFSGNTIYF	TGTGCCAGCAACCGACAGTTCTCTGGAAACACCATATATTTT
TRBV5-1	16	.	TRBJ2-3	TRBD2	CASSLTSGRPTDTQYF	TGCGCCAGCAGCTTAACTAGCGGGAGGCCCACAGATACGCAGTATTTT
TRBV2	15	.	TRBJ1-4	.	CASSQGLGRNEKLFF	TGTGCCAGCAGTCAGGGGTTAGGGCGGAATGAAAAACTGTTTTTT
TRBV5-5	14	once	TRBJ2-3	.	CASSFYQGTDTQYF	TGTGCCAGCAGCTTCTATCAGGGCACAGATACGCAGTATTTT
TRBV5-4	14	.	TRBJ1-2	.	CASSSPQGGHGYTF	TGTGCCAGCAGCAGTCCACAGGGCGGCCATGGCTACACCTTC
TRBV7-2	15	.	TRBJ2-2	.	CASSFMTGNTGELFF	TGTGCCAGCAGCTTTATGACAGGCAACACCGGGGAGCTGTTTTTT
TRBV3-1/TRBV3-2	15	.	TRBJ1-2	.	CASSLRRRRPYGYTF	TGTGCCAGCAGCCTGCGTAGGAGACGCCCCTATGGCTACACCTTC
TRBV3-1/TRBV3-2	14	.	TRBJ1-1	TRBD1	CASTRTGLNTEAFF	TGTGCCAGCACCCGGACAGGGTTGAACACTGAAGCTTTCTTT
TRBV5-1	16	.	TRBJ2-1	TRBD2	CASSLNLAGDGNEQFF	TGCGCCAGCAGCTTAAATCTAGCGGGAGACGGCAATGAGCAGTTCTTC
TRBV6-5	11	once	TRBJ1-2	.	CASTQGSGYTF	TGTGCCAGCACTCAGGGTTCTGGCTACACCTTC
TRBV19	16	.	TRBJ1-1	TRBD1	CASSIGTGTMNTEAFF	TGTGCCAGTAGTATAGGGACAGGGACAATGAACACTGAAGCTTTCTTT
TRBV12-5	12	few	TRBJ2-7	.	CASGLDSYEQYF	TGTGCTAGTGGTTTGGACAGCTACGAGCAGTACTTC
TRBV19	15	.	TRBJ2-7	TRBD1	CASSIGTGPTNEQYF	TGTGCCAGTAGTATAGGGACAGGGCCTACTAACGAGCAGTACTTC
TRBV27	14	.	TRBJ2-5	.	CASSFVGGGETQYF	TGTGCCAGCAGTTTTGTTGGTGGGGGGGAGACCCAGTACTTC
TRBV12-3/TRBV12-4	13	.	TRBJ2-7	.	CASSLVPGNEQYF	TGTGCCAGCAGTTTAGTTCCCGGGAACGAGCAGTACTTC
TRBV9	14	.	TRBJ2-2	.	CASSPQPGAGELFF	TGTGCCAGCAGCCCTCAACCAGGGGCCGGGGAGCTGTTTTTT
TRBV19	14	.	TRBJ2-3	TRBD2	CASTLAGRTDTQYF	TGTGCCAGTACGCTAGCGGGACGGACAGATACGCAGTATTTT
TRBV7-8	16	few	TRBJ1-1	.	CASSLAGAFGNTEAFF	TGTGCCAGCAGCTTAGCGGGCGCTTTTGGGAACACTGAAGCTTTCTTT
TRBV11-2	18	.	TRBJ2-5	.	CASSLNTGYSAFQETQYF	TGTGCCAGCAGCTTGAACACAGGGTATTCTGCGTTCCAAGAGACCCAGTACTTC
TRBV27	12	.	TRBJ1-5	.	CASNAGYQPQHF	TGTGCCAGCAACGCAGGGTATCAGCCCCAGCATTTT
TRBV10-3	14	.	TRBJ1-2	TRBD1	CAISGDRGGYGYTF	TGTGCCATCAGTGGGGACAGGGGAGGCTATGGCTACACCTTC
TRBV5-6	16	once	TRBJ2-6	TRBD1	CASIPGGPAGANVLTF	TGTGCCAGCATCCCAGGGGGTCCGGCCGGGGCCAACGTCCTGACTTTC
TRBV6-1	16	once	TRBJ1-6	.	CASSEPGLRLNSPLHF	TGTGCCAGCAGTGAGCCGGGACTTAGACTTAATTCACCCCTCCACTTT
TRBV9	15	.	TRBJ2-1	TRBD1	CASSVRDRVGGEQFF	TGTGCCAGCAGCGTCCGGGACAGGGTGGGCGGTGAGCAGTTCTTC
TRBV28	14	.	TRBJ1-1	.	CASSPGGAFTEAFF	TGTGCCAGCAGCCCCGGGGGGGCGTTCACTGAAGCTTTCTTT
TRBV2	13	.	TRBJ1-1	TRBD1	CASSLTGGTEAFF	TGTGCCAGCAGTTTGACAGGGGGCACTGAAGCTTTCTTT
TRBV11-3	15	.	TRBJ2-5	TRBD1	CASSSGTGGRETQYF	TGTGCCAGCAGCTCAGGGACAGGGGGCAGGGAGACCCAGTACTTC
TRBV6-2/TRBV6-3	12	.	TRBJ2-7	.	CASSLDSYEQYF	TGTGCCAGCAGTTTAGACTCCTACGAGCAGTACTTC
TRBV7-3	15	.	TRBJ2-1	.	CASSLTGGAHNEQFF	TGTGCCAGCAGCTTAACTGGCGGGGCCCACAATGAGCAGTTCTTC
TRBV6-5	15	.	TRBJ1-5	.	CASSYANRAVQPQHF	TGTGCCAGCAGTTACGCGAACAGGGCGGTTCAGCCCCAGCATTTT
TRBV13	13	.	TRBJ2-2	.	CASSLYGAGELFF	TGTGCCAGCAGCTTATACGGGGCCGGGGAGCTGTTTTTT
TRBV28	12	.	TRBJ2-1	.	CASSSRGNEQFF	TGTGCCAGCAGTTCCAGGGGAAATGAGCAGTTCTTC
TRBV5-1	16	.	TRBJ1-6	.	CASSYGQPNYNSPLHF	TGCGCCAGCAGCTACGGACAGCCCAACTATAATTCACCCCTCCACTTT
TRBV3-1/TRBV3-2	16	.	TRBJ2-7	TRBD2	CASSQDGLAGNNEQYF	TGTGCCAGCAGCCAAGATGGTCTAGCGGGGAACAACGAGCAGTACTTC
TRBV10-2	15	.	TRBJ2-7	TRBD2	CASSDRSGGAYEQYF	TGCGCCAGCAGTGATAGAAGCGGGGGGGCCTACGAGCAGTACTTC
TRBV9	14	.	TRBJ2-7	TRBD2	CASSRGLADYEQYF	TGTGCCAGCAGCAGGGGACTAGCAGACTACGAGCAGTACTTC
TRBV2	13	.	TRBJ1-2	TRBD1	CASREGARYGYTF	TGTGCCAGCAGAGAGGGGGCACGGTATGGCTACACCTTC
TRBV19	15	.	TRBJ2-7	TRBD1	CASRAAGQGGLEQYF	TGTGCCAGTAGAGCGGCGGGACAGGGGGGACTGGAGCAGTACTTC
TRBV20-1	11	.	TRBJ2-3	.	CSARRGDTQYF	TGCAGTGCTCGCAGGGGAGATACGCAGTATTTT
TRBV3-1/TRBV3-2	18	.	TRBJ2-1	.	CASSQGSGRGDWNNEQFF	TGTGCCAGCAGCCAAGGATCGGGGCGGGGAGACTGGAACAATGAGCAGTTCTTC
TRBV4-3	15	once	TRBJ2-1	.	CASSENRVLGNEQFF	TGCGCCAGCAGCGAGAACAGGGTACTTGGGAATGAGCAGTTCTTC
TRBV2	13	.	TRBJ2-7	.	CASRRTEVYEQYF	TGTGCCAGCCGGCGGACAGAGGTTTACGAGCAGTACTTC
TRBV5-4	13	.	TRBJ1-2	TRBD1	CASSQTGEGGYTF	TGTGCCAGCAGCCAGACAGGGGAGGGAGGCTACACCTTC
TRBV5-5	13	.	TRBJ2-1	TRBD2	CASSQGRANEQFF	TGTGCCAGCAGCCAAGGGAGGGCTAATGAGCAGTTCTTC
TRBV7-2	15	.	TRBJ2-2	TRBD2	CASSSTSGPTGELFF	TGTGCCAGCAGCTCAACTAGCGGGCCCACCGGGGAGCTGTTTTTT
TRBV19	13	.	TRBJ1-2	TRBD1	CASSLDRNYGYTF	TGTGCCAGTAGTTTGGACAGGAACTATGGCTACACCTTC
TRBV11-3	14	.	TRBJ2-2	.	CASSPNRGGGELFF	TGTGCCAGCAGCCCGAATAGGGGAGGCGGGGAGCTGTTTTTT
TRBV13	16	.	TRBJ2-1	.	CASSPTGTSNGNEQFF	TGTGCCAGCAGCCCGACCGGGACATCGAATGGGAATGAGCAGTTCTTC
TRBV12-3/TRBV12-4	12	once	TRBJ1-6	.	CASSPGISPLHF	TGTGCCAGCAGCCCAGGGATTTCACCCCTCCACTTT
TRBV9	15	.	TRBJ2-4	TRBD2	CAKTSGRLAKNIQYF	TGTGCCAAGACTAGCGGGAGATTAGCCAAAAACATTCAGTACTTC
TRBV25-1	15	.	TRBJ2-1	TRBD1	CASSNRGVLVNEQFF	TGTGCCAGCAGCAACAGGGGCGTTTTAGTAAATGAGCAGTTCTTC
TRBV5-1	16	.	TRBJ2-2	TRBD2	CASTEFGGRGTGELFF	TGCGCCAGCACCGAATTTGGCGGGAGAGGCACCGGGGAGCTGTTTTTT